The 11 T cell receptor beta chains in this list originate from one sample, sequenced in a study of identical twins. Using its own MiXCR run on the 5' RACE reads, TCRdb lists one record per CDR3 protein. The sample has 510,000 or so distinct CDR3 sequences, around 15% seen once. These records were also assigned to another study, of yellow fever vaccine responses in identical twins.

Sequenced: CD4+ T cells sorted from blood. The receptors were sampled from a woman younger than 35 in good health.

V usage is TRBV5-1 and J usage is TRBJ2-5; 7 bases are a match to TRBD1. After removal of 9 bases from V and 0 bases from J, the junction contained 11 bases not matched to a gene. The CDR3 runs to 15 residues. The V gene's germline CDR1 is SGHRS and CDR2 YFSETQ. This CDR3 is CATATTGLNQETQYF. In nucleotides, the CDR3 is TGCGCCACCGCAACGACAGGGCTGAACCAAGAGACCCAGTACTTC.

V and J are TRBV20-1 and TRBJ2-1; D ambiguous. This CDR3 comprises 14 residues. The ends were cut back, 6 bases at V and 5 bases at J, with 17 bases in the middle. Germline CDR1 is DFQATT and CDR2 is SNEGSKA (reference sequence). DNA for the CDR3: TGCAGTGCCGCGAAACGAGAAGCCCACAATGAGCAGTTCTTC. It codes for CSAAKREAHNEQFF.

The chain combines TRBV12-3 or TRBV12-4 with TRBJ2-7, with TRBD2 identical over 7 bases. The CDR3 extends over 14 amino acids. With V trimmed by 3 bases and J by 6 bases, 8 bases remained unmatched. CDR3 in DNA: TGTGCCAGCAGTTTTAACGCGGGGAGGGCCGAGCAGTACTTC. Translated, it gives CASSFNAGRAEQYF.

This clonotype was seen repeatedly, ten times or more. V is TRBV20-1 and J is TRBJ2-7; a possible D gene is TRBD1 (6 bases). The CDR3 consists of 12 residues. V dropped 5 bases and J dropped 4 bases, with 12 bases sitting between them. Germline V gives CDR1 DFQATT, CDR2 SNEGSKA (reference sequence). This CDR3 is CSASTGQYEQYV. In nucleotides, the CDR3 is TGCAGTGCTTCAACAGGGCAGTACGAGCAGTACGTC.

V and J are TRBV28 and TRBJ2-1, with D unresolved. The CDR3 contains 15 residues. Germline values: CDR1 MDHEN, CDR2 SYDVKM. The V and J ends lost 6 bases and 4 bases respectively, with 16 bases between them. The DNA for the CDR3 is TGTGCCAGCAGCTCCCTTGCAGTGGGTTACAATGAGCAGTTCTTC. Protein: CASSSLAVGYNEQFF.

V and J are TRBV18 and TRBJ2-3; D may be TRBD1 (5 bases). The CDR3 length is 17 residues. Trimming left V 0 bases short and J 0 bases short, with 13 bases between. In germline, CDR1 is KGHSH, CDR2 LQKENI. The CDR3 protein is CASSPPGPTSSTDTQYF. In DNA, the CDR3 is TGTGCCAGCTCACCACCGGGGCCTACTTCTAGCACAGATACGCAGTATTTT.

This sequence joins TRBV9 and TRBJ2-7; D is ambiguous. Between the trimmed V and J ends, which lost 0 bases and 2 bases, there was a span of 12 bases. Germline assignment: CDR1 SGDLS and CDR2 YYNGEE. The CDR3 runs to 15 residues. The CDR3 spells CASSVAAGRTYEQYF. DNA for the CDR3: TGTGCCAGCAGCGTAGCCGCAGGACGAACCTACGAGCAGTACTTC.

This clonotype has only a few counts. This rearrangement joins TRBV5-1 to TRBJ1-4; D is unclear. The V gene lost 4 bases and the J gene lost 8 bases, with 24 bases spanning the gap. Germline-derived CDR1 and CDR2 are SGHRS and YFSETQ. The CDR3 is 17 residues long. The CDR3 DNA follows: TGCGCCAGCAGCCGGAATGTCGCGATGGGCGCAAACGAAAAACTGTTTTTT. It encodes CASSRNVAMGANEKLFF.

There are a few counts of this clonotype. The chain combines TRBV20-1 with TRBJ2-1; 9 nucleotides line up with TRBD1. Germline V gene data show CDR1 as DFQATT and CDR2 as SNEGSKA (reference sequence). V dropped 4 bases and J dropped 4; count of bases not matched to a gene: 11. The CDR3 is 16 amino acids. CDR3 residues: CSANDRGAWYYNEQFF. CDR3 coding DNA: TGCAGTGCTAATGACAGGGGGGCTTGGTATTACAATGAGCAGTTCTTC.

The chain is built from TRBV12-3 or TRBV12-4 and TRBJ2-1, with a weak D call TRBD2 (6 bases). With 6 bases removed from V and 5 bases from J, the gap between germline ends came to 20 bases. The CDR3 runs to 16 residues. The CDR3 DNA reads TGTGCCAGCAGCCCGCAGGGACTCCTTTCCAACAATGAGCAGTTCTTC. Residues: CASSPQGLLSNNEQFF.

This sequence joins TRBV6-1 and TRBJ1-1, with D possibly TRBD1 on 5 matching bases. The CDR3 totals 14 residues. V was trimmed by 7 bases and J by 1 base, leaving 13 bases between them. Germline loops: CDR1 MNHNS, CDR2 SASEGT. CDR3 nucleotide sequence: TGTGCCAGCAAAGGACACCTTAGGAACACTGAAGCTTTCTTT. It specifies CASKGHLRNTEAFF.